The source of this TCR beta chain is a study of T cells expressing NK-cell markers. About the research overall: With respect to HCMV, seven of the eight sequenced donors were seropositive, and one was seronegative.

With the 5' RACE reads reprocessed, TCRdb shows one record per CDR3 protein and no DNA. The sample's table shows some 450,000 distinct CDR3 sequences. A note on this clonotype: What it recognizes is unknown.

Study results and limitations: Dominant NKG2C+ clonotypes accounted for roughly 1.0-7.0% of CD8+ T cells in a handful of donors. Unclear, still, was the HCMV specificity of the expanded NKG2C+ T cell clones.

This CDR3 comprises 15 residues. Germline loops: CDR1 SGHRS, CDR2 YFSETQ. The sequenced material came from blood T cells: a sorted CD56 or NKG2C T cell subset, CD4+ or CD8+ T cells, or bulk PBMC T cells (not recorded which). This TCR came from a woman aged 18-70 years in good health. The V gene is TRBV5-1, the J gene TRBJ2-1; as DNA is missing, the TRBD1 call by TCRdb cannot be tested. CDR3 amino acids: CASSQGTGVNNEQFF. The full variable domain, in which reference TRBV5-1 and TRBJ2-1 provide the parts outside the CDR3, is KAGVTQTPRYLIKTRGQQVTLSCSPISGHRSVSWYQQTPGQGLQFLFEYFSETQRNKGNFPGRFSGRQFSNSRSEMNVSTLELGDSALYLCASSQGTGVNNEQFFGPGTRLTVL.